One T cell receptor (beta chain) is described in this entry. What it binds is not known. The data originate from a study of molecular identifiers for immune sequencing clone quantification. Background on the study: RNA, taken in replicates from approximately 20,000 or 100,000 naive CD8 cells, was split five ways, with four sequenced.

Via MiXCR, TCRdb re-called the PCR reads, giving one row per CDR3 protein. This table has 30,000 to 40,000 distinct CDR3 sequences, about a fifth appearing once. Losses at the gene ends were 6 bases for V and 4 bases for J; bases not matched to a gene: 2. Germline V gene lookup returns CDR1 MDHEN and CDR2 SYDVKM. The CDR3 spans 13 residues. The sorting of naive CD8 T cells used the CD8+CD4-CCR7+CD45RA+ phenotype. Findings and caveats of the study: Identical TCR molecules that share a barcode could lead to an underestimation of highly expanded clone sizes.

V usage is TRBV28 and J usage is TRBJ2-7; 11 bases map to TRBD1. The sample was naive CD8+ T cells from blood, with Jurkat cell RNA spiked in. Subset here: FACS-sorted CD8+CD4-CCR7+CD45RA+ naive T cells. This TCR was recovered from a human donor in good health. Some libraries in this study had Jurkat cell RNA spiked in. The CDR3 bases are TGTGCCAGCAGCGGACAGGGGGCTTACGAGCAGTACTTC. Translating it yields CASSGQGAYEQYF.